In its sample, the clone carrying this T cell receptor beta chain was seen a few times. Its specificity is unknown. The entry originates in a study of identical twins. Whole-study findings and limits: A lower insertion count was a feature of abundant cord blood beta clonotypes, with no such feature in memory repertoires.

The junction had 11 bases not matched to a gene; V was cut back by 8 bases and J by 4 bases. This CDR3 is 16 amino acids long. Germline assignment: CDR1 ENHRY and CDR2 SYGVKD. From the 5' RACE reads, TCRdb called clonotypes with MiXCR, one entry per CDR3 protein. The sample contains roughly 720,000 distinct CDR3 sequences, 18% of which appear only once. These sequences were also reported in another study, on T cells expressing NK-cell markers.

The V gene is TRBV10-3, the J gene TRBJ2-3; 11 positions agree with TRBD2. Sequenced input: PBMCs. The TCR was taken from a woman under 30 in good health. The CDR3: CAILDGLAGGADTQYF. The CDR3 DNA sequence: TGTGCCATCCTTGATGGCCTAGCGGGGGGAGCAGATACGCAGTATTTT.